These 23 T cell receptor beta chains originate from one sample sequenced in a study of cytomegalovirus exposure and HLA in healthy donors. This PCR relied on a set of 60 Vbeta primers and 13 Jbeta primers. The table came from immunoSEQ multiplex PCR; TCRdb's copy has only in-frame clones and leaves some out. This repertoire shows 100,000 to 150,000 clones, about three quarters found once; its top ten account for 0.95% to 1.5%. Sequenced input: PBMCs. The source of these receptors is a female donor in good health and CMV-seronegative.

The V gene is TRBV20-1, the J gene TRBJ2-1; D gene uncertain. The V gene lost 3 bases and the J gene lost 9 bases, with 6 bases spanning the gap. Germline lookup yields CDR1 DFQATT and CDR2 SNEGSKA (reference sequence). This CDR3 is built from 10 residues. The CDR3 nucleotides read TGCAGTGCTAGGAGGAGTGAGCAGTTCTTC. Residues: CSARRSEQFF.

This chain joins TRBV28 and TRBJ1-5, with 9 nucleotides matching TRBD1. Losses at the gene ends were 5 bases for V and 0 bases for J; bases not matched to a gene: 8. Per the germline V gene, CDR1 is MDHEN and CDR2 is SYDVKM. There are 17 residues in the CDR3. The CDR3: CASSPWGTGFSNQPQHF. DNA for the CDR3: TGTGCCAGCAGTCCGTGGGGGACAGGGTTTAGCAATCAGCCCCAGCATTTT.

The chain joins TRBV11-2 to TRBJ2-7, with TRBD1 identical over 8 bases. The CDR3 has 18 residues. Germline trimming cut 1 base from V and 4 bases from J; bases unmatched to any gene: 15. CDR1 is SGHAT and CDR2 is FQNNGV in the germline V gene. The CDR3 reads CASSLGIKPGQVRYEQYF. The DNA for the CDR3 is TGTGCCAGCAGCTTAGGGATTAAACCGGGACAGGTTCGGTACGAGCAGTACTTC.

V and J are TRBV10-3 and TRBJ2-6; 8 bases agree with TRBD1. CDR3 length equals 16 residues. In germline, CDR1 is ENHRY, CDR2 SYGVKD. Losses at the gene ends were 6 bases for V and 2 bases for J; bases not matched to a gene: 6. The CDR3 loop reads CAIRSGQGAGANVLTF. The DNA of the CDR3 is TGTGCCATCAGGTCCGGACAGGGTGCTGGGGCCAACGTCCTGACTTTC.

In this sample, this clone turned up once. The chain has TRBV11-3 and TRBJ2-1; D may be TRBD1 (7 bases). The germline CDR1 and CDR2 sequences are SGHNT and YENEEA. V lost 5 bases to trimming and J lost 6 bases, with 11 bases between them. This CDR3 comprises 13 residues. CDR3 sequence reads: CASSQGGTNEQFF. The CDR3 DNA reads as TGTGCCAGCAGCCAGGGGGGAACCAATGAGCAGTTCTTC.

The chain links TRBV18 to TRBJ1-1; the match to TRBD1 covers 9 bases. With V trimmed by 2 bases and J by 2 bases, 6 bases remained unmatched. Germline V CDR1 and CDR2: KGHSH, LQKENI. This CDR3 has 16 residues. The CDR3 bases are TGTGCCAGCTCACCAGATATACAGGGGGCTAACACTGAAGCTTTCTTT. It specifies CASSPDIQGANTEAFF.

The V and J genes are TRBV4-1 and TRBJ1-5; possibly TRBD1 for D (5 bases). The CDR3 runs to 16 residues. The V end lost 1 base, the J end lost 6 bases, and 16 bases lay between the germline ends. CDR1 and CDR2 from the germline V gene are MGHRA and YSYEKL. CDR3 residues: CASSQVIRGLGQPQHF. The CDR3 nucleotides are TGCGCCAGCAGCCAAGTCATTAGGGGATTGGGTCAGCCCCAGCATTTT.

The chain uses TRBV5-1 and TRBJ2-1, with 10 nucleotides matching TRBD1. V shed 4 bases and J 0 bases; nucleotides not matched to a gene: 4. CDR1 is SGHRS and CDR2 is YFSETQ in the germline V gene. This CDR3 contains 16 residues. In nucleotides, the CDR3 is TGCGCCAGCAGCGGGGGACAGGGGCGCTCCTACAATGAGCAGTTCTTC. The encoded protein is CASSGGQGRSYNEQFF.

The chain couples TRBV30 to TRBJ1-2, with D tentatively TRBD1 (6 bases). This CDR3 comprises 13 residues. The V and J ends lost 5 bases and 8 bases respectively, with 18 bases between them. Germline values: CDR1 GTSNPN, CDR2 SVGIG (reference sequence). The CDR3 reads CAWPQGQLGGYTF. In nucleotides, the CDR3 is TGTGCCTGGCCACAGGGTCAATTGGGGGGCTACACCTTC.

CDR3 DNA sequence: TGTGCCAGCAGTCCATCACGGGACAGGCCCAATGAGCAGTTCTTC. Encoded protein: CASSPSRDRPNEQFF. V is TRBV6-6 and J is TRBJ2-1; 8 bases are shared with TRBD1. In germline, CDR1 is MNHNY, CDR2 SVGAGI (reference sequence). The CDR3 is 15 residues long. Trimming removed 5 bases from V and 6 bases from J; junction bases left unmatched: 9.

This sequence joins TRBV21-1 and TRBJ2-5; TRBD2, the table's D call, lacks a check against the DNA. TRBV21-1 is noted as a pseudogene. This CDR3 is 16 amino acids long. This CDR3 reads CASSKAGTSGMETQYF. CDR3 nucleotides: TGTGCCAGCAGCAAGGCCGGGACTAGCGGGATGGAGACCCAGTACTTC.

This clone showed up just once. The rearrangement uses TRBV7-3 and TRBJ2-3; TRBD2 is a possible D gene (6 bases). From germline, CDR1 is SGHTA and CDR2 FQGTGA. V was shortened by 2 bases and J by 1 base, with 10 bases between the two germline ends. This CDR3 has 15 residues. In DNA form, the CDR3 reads TGTGCCAGCAGCTTATCGGGGGTCGGCACAGATACGCAGTATTTT. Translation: CASSLSGVGTDTQYF.

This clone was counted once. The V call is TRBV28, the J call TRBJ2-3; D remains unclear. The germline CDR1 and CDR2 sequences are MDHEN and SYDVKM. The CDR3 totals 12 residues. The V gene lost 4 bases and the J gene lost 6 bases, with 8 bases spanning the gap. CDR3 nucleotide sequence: TGTGCCAGCAGTTCCCCGACTGATACGCAGTATTTT. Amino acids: CASSSPTDTQYF.

The CDR3, as DNA: TGCGCCAGCAGCCCACTAGACGGAGCCTACAATGAGCAGTTCTTC. This codes for CASSPLDGAYNEQFF. The chain is built from TRBV5-1 and TRBJ2-1, with D possibly matching TRBD2 (5 bases). Germline V gene data show CDR1 as SGHRS and CDR2 as YFSETQ. The CDR3 is made up of 15 amino acids. The V end lost 4 bases, the J end lost 2 bases, and 13 bases lay between the germline ends.

This CDR3 reads CASSREDREYSPLHF. Here the CDR3 DNA reads TGCGCCAGCAGCCGAGAGGACAGGGAATATTCACCCCTCCACTTT. The chain combines TRBV4-1 with TRBJ1-6, with 8 bases identical to TRBD1. Unmatched junction bases numbered 7, after V lost 4 bases and J lost 8 bases. The CDR3 has 15 residues. Germline V gene data show CDR1 as MGHRA and CDR2 as YSYEKL.

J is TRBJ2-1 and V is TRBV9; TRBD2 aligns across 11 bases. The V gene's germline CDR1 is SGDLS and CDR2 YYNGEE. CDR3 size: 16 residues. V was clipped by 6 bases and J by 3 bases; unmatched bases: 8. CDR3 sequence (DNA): TGTGCCAGCAACCCCTTAGCGGGGGGGAACTACAATGAGCAGTTCTTC. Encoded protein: CASNPLAGGNYNEQFF.

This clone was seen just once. The DNA of the CDR3 is TGTGCCAGCAGCCTGACTAGCGGGGATTACAATGAGCAGTTCTTC. Translated, it gives CASSLTSGDYNEQFF. The chain recombines TRBV6-4 with TRBJ2-1; 11 nucleotides line up with TRBD2. J was trimmed by 4 bases and V by 6 bases; bases with no gene match: 5. The length of the CDR3 is 15 residues. Per the germline V gene, CDR1 is MRHNA and CDR2 is SNTAGT.

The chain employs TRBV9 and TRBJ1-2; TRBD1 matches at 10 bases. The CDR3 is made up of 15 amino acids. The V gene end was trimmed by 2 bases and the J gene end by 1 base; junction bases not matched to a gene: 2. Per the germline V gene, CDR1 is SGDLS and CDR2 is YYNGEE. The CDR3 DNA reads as TGTGCCAGCAGCGTCCGGGACAGGGGTAACTATGGCTACACCTTC. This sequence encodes CASSVRDRGNYGYTF.

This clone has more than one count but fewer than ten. In DNA form, the CDR3 reads TGTGCCAGCGGGAGGGCCGTAACCTACGAGCAGTACTTC. It encodes CASGRAVTYEQYF. The gene calls are TRBV7-6 and TRBJ2-7; 7 bases agree with TRBD2. Germline loops: CDR1 SGHVS, CDR2 FNYEAQ. Germline trimming cut 8 bases from V and 2 bases from J; bases unmatched to any gene: 6. This CDR3 contains 13 residues. The full variable domain, with the rest looked up from reference TRBV7-6 and TRBJ2-7, is GAGVSQSPRYKVTKRGQDVALRCDPISGHVSLYWYRQALGQGPEFLTYFNYEAQQDKSGLPNDRFSAERPEGSISTLTIQRTEQRDSAMYRCASGRAVTYEQYFGPGTRLTVT.

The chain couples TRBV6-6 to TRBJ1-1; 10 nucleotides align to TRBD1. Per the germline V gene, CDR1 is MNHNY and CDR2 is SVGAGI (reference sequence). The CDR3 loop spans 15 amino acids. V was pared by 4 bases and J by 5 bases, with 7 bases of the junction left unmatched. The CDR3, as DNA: TGTGCCAGCAGTTCCTCCTGGACAGGGGGGACTGAAGCTTTCTTT. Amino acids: CASSSSWTGGTEAFF.

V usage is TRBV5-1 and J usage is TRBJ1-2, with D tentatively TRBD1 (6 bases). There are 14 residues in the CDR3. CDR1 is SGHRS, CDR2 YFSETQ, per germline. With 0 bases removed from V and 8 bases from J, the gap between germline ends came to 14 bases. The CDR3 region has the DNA TGCGCCAGCAGCTTGGAGTCAGGGGTGGGCGGCTACACCTTC. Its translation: CASSLESGVGGYTF.

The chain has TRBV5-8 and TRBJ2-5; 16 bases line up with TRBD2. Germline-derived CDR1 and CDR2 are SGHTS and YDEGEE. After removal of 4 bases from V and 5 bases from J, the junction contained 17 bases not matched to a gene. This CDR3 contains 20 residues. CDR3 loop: CASSHDEGLAGGPGVETQYF. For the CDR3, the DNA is TGTGCCAGCAGCCACGACGAGGGACTAGCGGGAGGGCCGGGTGTCGAGACCCAGTACTTC.

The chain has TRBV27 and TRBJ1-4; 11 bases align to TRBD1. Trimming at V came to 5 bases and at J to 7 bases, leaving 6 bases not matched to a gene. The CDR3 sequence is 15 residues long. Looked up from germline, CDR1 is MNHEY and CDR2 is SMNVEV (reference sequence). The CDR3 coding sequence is TGTGCCAGCAGTCCGGACAGGGGGCAAATTGAAAAACTGTTTTTT. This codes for CASSPDRGQIEKLFF.